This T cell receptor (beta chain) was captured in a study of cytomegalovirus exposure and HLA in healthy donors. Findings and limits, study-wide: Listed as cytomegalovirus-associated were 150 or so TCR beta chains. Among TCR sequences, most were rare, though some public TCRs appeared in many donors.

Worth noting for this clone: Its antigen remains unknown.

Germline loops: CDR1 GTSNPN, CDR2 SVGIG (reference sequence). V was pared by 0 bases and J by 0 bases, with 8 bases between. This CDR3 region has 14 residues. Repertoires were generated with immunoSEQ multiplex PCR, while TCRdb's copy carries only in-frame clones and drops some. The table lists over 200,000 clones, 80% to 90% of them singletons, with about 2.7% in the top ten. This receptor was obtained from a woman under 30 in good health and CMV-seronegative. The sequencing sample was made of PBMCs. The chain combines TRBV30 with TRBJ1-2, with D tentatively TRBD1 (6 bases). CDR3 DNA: TGTGCCTGGAGTGTACGACAGGCTAACTATGGCTACACCTTC. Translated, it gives CAWSVRQANYGYTF. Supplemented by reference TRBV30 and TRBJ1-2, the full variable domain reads SQTIHQWPATLVQPVGSPLSLECTVEGTSNPNLYWYRQAAGRGLQLLFYSVGIGQISSEVPQNLSASRPQDRQFILSSKKLLLSDSGFYLCAWSVRQANYGYTFGSGTRLTVV.